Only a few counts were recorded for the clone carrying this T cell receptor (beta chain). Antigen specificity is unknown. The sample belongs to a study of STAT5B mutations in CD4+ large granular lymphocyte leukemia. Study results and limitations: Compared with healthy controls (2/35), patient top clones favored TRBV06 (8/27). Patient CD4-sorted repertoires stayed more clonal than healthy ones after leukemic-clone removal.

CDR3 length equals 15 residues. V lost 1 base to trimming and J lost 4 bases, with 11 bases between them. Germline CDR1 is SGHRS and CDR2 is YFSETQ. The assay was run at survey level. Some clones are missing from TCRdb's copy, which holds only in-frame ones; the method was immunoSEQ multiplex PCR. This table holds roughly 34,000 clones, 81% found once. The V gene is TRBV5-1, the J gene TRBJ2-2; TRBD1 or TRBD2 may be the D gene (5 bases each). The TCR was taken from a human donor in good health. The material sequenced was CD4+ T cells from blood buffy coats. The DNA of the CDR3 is TGCGCCAGCAGCTTGAGGCAGGGAGTCACCGGGGAGCTGTTTTTT. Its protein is CASSLRQGVTGELFF. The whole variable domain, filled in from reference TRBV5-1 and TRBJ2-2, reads KAGVTQTPRYLIKTRGQQVTLSCSPISGHRSVSWYQQTPGQGLQFLFEYFSETQRNKGNFPGRFSGRQFSNSRSEMNVSTLELGDSALYLCASSLRQGVTGELFFGEGSRLTVL.